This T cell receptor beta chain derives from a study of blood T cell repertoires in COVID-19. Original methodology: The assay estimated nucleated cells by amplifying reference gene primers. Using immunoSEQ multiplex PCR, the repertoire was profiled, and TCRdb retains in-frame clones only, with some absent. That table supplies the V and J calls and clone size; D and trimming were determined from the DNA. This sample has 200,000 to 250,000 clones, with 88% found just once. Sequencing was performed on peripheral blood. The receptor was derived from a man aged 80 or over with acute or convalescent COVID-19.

The CDR3 DNA reads as TGTGCCAGCAGTGTGGCACGGAACACTGAAGCTTTCTTT. This translates into CASSVARNTEAFF. The rearrangement joins TRBV2 to TRBJ1-1; D remains unclear. Germline CDR1 is SNHLY and CDR2 is FYNNEI. CDR3 length: 13 amino acids. V was cut by 4 bases and J by 1 base, with 7 bases left in between.